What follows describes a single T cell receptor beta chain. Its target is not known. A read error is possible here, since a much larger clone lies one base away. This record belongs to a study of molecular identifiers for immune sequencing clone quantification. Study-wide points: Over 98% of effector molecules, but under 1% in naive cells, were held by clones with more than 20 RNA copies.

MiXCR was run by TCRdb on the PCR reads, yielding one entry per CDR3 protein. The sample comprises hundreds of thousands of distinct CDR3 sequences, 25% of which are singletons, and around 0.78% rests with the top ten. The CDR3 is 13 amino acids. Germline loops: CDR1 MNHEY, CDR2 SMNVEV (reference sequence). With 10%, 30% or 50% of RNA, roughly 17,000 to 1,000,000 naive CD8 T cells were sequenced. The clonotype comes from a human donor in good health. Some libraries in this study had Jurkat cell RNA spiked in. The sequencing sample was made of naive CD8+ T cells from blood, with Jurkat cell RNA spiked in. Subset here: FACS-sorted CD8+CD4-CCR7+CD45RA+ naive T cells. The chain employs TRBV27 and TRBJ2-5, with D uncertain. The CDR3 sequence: CASSPGDQEPQYF. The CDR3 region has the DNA TGTGCCAGCAGTCCAGGAGACCAAGAGCCCCAGTACTTC.